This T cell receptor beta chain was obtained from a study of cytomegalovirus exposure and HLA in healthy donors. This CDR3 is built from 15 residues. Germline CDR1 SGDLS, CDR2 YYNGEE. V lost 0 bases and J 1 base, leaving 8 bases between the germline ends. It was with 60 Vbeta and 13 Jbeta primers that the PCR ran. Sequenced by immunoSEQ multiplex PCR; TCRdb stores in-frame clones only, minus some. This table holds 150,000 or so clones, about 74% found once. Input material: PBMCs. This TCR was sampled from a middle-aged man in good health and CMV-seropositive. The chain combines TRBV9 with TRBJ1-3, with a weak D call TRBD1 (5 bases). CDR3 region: CASSVAGTSGNTIYF. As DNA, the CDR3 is TGTGCCAGCAGCGTAGCCGGGACTTCTGGAAACACCATATATTTT.